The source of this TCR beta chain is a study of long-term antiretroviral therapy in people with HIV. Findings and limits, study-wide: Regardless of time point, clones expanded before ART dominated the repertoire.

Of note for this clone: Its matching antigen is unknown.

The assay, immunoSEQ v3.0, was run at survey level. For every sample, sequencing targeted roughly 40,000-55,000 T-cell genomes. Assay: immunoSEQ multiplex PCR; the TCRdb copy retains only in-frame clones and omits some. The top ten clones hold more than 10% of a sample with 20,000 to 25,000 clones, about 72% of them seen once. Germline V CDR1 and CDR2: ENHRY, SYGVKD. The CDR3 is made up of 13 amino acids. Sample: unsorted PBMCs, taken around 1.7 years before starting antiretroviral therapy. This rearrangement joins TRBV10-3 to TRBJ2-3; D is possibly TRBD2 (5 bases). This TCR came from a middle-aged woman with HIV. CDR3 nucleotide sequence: TGTGCTAGCGTGGACGGAGACACAGATACGCAGTATTTT. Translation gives CASVDGDTDTQYF.